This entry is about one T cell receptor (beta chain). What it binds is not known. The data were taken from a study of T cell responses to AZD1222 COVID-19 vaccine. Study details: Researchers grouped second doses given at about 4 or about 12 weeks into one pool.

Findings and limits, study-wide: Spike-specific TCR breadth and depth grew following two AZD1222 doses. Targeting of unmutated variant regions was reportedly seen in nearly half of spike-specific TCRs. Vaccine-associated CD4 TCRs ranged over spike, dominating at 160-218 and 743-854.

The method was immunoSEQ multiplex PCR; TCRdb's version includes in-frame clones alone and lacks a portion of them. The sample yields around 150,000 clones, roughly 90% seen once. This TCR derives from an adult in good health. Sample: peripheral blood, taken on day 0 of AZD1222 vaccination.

CDR3 nucleotide sequence: TGTGCCAGCACCCGACAGGGGGGTGATTCACCCCTCCACTTT. Its protein product is CASTRQGGDSPLHF. The chain recombines TRBV6-6 with TRBJ1-6; 9 bases are shared with TRBD1. Germline values: CDR1 MNHNY, CDR2 SVGAGI (reference sequence). With V trimmed by 7 bases and J by 8 bases, 6 bases remained unmatched. The CDR3 runs to 14 residues.